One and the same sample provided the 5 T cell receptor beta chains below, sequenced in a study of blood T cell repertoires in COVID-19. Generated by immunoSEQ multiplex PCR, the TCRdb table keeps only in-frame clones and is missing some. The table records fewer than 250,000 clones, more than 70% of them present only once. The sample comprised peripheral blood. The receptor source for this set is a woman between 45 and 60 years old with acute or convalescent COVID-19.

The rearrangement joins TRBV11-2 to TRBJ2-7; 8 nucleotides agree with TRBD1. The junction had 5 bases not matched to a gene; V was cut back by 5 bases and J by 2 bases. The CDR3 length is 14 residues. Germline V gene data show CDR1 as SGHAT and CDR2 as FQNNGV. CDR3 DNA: TGTGCCAGCAGCGGCAGGGGGCTTACCTACGAGCAGTACTTC. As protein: CASSGRGLTYEQYF. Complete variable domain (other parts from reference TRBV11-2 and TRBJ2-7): EAGVAQSPRYKIIEKRQSVAFWCNPISGHATLYWYQQILGQGPKLLIQFQNNGVVDDSQLPKDRFSAERLKGVDSTLKIQPAKLEDSAVYLCASSGRGLTYEQYFGPGTRLTVT.

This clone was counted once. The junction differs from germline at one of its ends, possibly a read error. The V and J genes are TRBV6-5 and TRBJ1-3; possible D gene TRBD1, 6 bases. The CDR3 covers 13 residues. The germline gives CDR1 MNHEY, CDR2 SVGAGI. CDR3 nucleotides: TGTGCCAGCAGTTACATTCCGGGGGGCGATACCGTTTTT. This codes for CASSYIPGGDTVF.

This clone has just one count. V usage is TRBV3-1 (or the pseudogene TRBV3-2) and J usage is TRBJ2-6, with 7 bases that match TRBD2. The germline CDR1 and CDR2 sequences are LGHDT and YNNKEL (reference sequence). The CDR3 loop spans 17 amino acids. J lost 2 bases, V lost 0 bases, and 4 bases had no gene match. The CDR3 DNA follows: TGTGCCAGCAGCCAAGATCTTGGGGGGGCTGGGGCCAACGTCCTGACTTTC. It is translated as CASSQDLGGAGANVLTF.

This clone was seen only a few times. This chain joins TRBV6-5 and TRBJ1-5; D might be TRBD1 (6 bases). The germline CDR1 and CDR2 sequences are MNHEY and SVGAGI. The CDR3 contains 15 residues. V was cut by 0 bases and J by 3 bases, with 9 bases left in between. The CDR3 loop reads CASSYSGAYNQPQHF. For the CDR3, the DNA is TGTGCCAGCAGTTACTCGGGGGCTTACAATCAGCCCCAGCATTTT.

CDR3 sequence: CASSQAPKDIYNEQFF. Here the CDR3 DNA reads TGTGCCAGCAGCCAAGCCCCCAAGGACATTTACAATGAGCAGTTCTTC. This sequence joins TRBV11-2 and TRBJ2-1; weak D call: TRBD1 (5 bases). The CDR3 loop spans 16 amino acids. Germline CDR1 SGHAT, CDR2 FQNNGV. Trimming shortened V by 5 bases and J by 4 bases, and 18 bases separated the two germline ends.